The sequence of this T cell receptor beta chain was determined in a study of chemoradiotherapy in HPV16-positive cancers. Overall study context: Candidate HPV-specific T-cell clones and common TCR motifs came from functional assays in a couple of HPV16-positive patients.

Germline assignment: CDR1 SGHKS and CDR2 YYEKEE (reference sequence). The CDR3 covers 15 residues. With V trimmed by 0 bases and J by 6 bases, 3 bases remained unmatched. Generated by immunoSEQ multiplex PCR, the TCRdb table keeps only in-frame clones and is missing some. The data show fewer than 40,000 clones, over 80% seen once. The material sequenced was blood, taken from a patient who underwent chemoradiotherapy. The sequence was collected from a human donor with HPV-associated anogenital cancer. The chain employs TRBV5-5 and TRBJ2-1; 10 positions match TRBD1. For the CDR3, the DNA is TGTGCCAGCAGCTTGGGACAGGGGGCTTTCAATGAGCAGTTCTTC. Translated: CASSLGQGAFNEQFF.